A single T cell receptor (beta chain) is shown here with its context. Its antigen is currently unknown. The sample belongs to a study of cytotoxic CD8 clonotypes in ibrutinib-treated CLL. Study findings and constraints: Clonality increased at ibrutinib response and stayed stable in sustained remission. At progression, however, it fell back toward baseline. At baseline, clonality was higher than in age-matched healthy donors and correlated with CD8+ counts. Treatment left the uncommon public clonotypes either contracted or stable in frequency.

Libraries were prepared by immunoSEQ multiplex PCR; TCRdb keeps only in-frame clonotypes and omits some of them. The table records some 140,000 clones, 75% to 95% of them present only once. The germline V gene encodes CDR1 SEHNR and CDR2 FQNEAQ (reference sequence). The CDR3 has 13 amino acids. Trimming removed 4 bases from V and 0 bases from J, with 7 bases in between. About 1.9 micrograms of genomic DNA (from cryopreserved PBMCs) were used for TCR beta libraries. The chain is built from TRBV7-9 and TRBJ2-7; D not certain. This clonotype was sampled from a human donor with chronic lymphocytic leukemia. This sample comprised PBMCs, obtained after 12 months of ibrutinib treatment. Here the CDR3 DNA reads TGTGCCAGCAGCTCGGGCGGCTCCTACGAGCAGTACTTC. It specifies CASSSGGSYEQYF.